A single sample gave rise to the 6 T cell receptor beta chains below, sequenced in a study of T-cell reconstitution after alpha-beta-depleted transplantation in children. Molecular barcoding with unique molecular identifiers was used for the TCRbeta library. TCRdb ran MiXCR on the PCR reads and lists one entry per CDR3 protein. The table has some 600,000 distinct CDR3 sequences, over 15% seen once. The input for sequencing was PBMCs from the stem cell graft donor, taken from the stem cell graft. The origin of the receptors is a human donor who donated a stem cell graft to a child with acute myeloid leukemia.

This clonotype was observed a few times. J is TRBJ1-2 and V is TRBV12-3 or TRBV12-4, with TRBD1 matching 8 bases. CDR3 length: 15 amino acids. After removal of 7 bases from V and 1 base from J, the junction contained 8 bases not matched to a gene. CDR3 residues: CASTTDRADNYGYTF. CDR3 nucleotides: TGTGCCAGCACCACGGACAGGGCCGATAACTATGGCTACACCTTC.

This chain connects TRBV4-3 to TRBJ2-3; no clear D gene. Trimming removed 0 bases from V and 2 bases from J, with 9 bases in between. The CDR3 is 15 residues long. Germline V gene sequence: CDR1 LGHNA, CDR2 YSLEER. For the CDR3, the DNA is TGCGCCAGCAGCCAAGATCGGCAGGCCACAGATACGCAGTATTTT. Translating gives CASSQDRQATDTQYF.

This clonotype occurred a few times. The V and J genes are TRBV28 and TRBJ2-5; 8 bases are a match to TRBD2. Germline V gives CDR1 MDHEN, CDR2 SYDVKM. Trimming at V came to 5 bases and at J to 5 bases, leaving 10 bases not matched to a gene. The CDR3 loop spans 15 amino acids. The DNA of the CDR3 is TGTGCCAGCAGTACCGGGGGGGGGCGGATGGAGACCCAGTACTTC. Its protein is CASSTGGGRMETQYF.

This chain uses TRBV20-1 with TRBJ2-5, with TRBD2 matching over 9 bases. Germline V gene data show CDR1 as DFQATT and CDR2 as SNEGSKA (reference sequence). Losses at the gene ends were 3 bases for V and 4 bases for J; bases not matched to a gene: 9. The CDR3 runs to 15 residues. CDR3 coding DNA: TGCAGTGCTAGTAGAGCGGGGGGCCAAATAGAGACCCAGTACTTC. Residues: CSASRAGGQIETQYF.

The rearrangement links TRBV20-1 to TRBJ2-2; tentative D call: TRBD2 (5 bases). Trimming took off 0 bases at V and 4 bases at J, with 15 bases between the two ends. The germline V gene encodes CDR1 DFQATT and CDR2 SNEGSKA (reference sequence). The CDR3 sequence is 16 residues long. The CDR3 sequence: CSARDGASEGTGELFF. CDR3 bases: TGCAGTGCTAGAGATGGAGCGTCCGAGGGCACCGGGGAGCTGTTTTTT.

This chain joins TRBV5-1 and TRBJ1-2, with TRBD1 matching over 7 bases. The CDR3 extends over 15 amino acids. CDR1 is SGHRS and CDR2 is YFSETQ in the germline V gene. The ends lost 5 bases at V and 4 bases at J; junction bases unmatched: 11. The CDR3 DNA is TGCGCCAGCAGTCCAGGGGGTCCTCCCTCCTATGGCTACACCTTC. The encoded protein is CASSPGGPPSYGYTF.